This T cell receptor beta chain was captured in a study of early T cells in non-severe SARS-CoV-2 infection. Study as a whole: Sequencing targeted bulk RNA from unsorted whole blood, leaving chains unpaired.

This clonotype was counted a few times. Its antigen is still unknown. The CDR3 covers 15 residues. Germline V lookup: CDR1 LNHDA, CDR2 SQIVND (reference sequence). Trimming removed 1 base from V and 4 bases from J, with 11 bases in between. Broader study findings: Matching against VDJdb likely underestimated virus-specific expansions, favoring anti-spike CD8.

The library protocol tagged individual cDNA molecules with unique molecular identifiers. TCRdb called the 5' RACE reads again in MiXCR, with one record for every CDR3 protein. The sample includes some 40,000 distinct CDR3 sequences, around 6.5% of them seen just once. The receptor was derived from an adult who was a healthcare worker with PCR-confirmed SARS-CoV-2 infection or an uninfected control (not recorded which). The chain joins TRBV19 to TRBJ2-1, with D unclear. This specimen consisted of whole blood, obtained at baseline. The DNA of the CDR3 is TGTGCCAGTAGTATAGCCTTTGTCGGGTACAATGAGCAGTTCTTC. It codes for CASSIAFVGYNEQFF.